This is a list of T cell receptor beta chains from one sample in a study of shared clonotypes between healthy human individuals. Produced via immunoSEQ multiplex PCR; TCRdb's table is partial and in-frame only. The table shows over 1.5 million clones, with around 98% occurring only once. Material for sequencing was naive CD4+ T cells sorted from blood. These receptors all stem from a man aged 25 to 45 in good health. CDR3s include the opening cysteine and the closing phenylalanine or tryptophan. Each record gives: V gene, clone size, D gene, J gene, CDR3 length, CDR3 protein, CDR3 DNA. D genes are given only for firm matches. Rows give clone size only sometimes, using once, few, many, or a class for an expanded clone.

TRBV7-6,once,NA,TRBJ1-2,20,CASSLRARNTGDKRNYGYTF,TGTGCCAGCAGCCTACGCGCACGGAATACGGGAGATAAAAGGAACTATGGCTACACCTTC
TRBV29-1,NA,NA,TRBJ1-2,16,CSVETRGSAGYYGYTF,TGCAGCGTTGAAACCCGTGGAAGTGCAGGATACTATGGCTACACCTTC
TRBV5-1,NA,NA,TRBJ2-1,14,CASSNRTHGNEQFF,TGCGCCAGCAGCAACCGGACACATGGGAATGAGCAGTTCTTC
TRBV23-1,once,NA,TRBJ2-7,15,CASSHRQGWAYEQYF,TGCGCCAGCAGTCACAGGCAGGGGTGGGCCTACGAGCAGTACTTC
TRBV10-2,NA,NA,TRBJ1-2,13,CASSGVLPPGYTF,TGCGCCAGCAGTGGAGTCCTACCGCCAGGCTACACCTTC
TRBV20-1,NA,NA,TRBJ2-7,10,CSAKSYEQYF,TGCAGTGCTAAATCCTACGAGCAGTACTTC
TRBV11-2,NA,TRBD2,TRBJ2-3,16,CASSLLGEGWTDTQYF,TGTGCCAGCAGCTTATTGGGGGAGGGGTGGACAGATACGCAGTATTTT
TRBV11-1,NA,TRBD2,TRBJ2-1,18,CASSEPSPGLAGVDEQFF,TGTGCCAGCAGTGAGCCCTCCCCGGGACTAGCGGGAGTGGATGAGCAGTTCTTC
TRBV28,NA,NA,TRBJ2-3,18,CASSLWGGRLLSTDTQYF,TGTGCCAGCAGTTTATGGGGCGGGCGCCTCCTTAGCACAGATACGCAGTATTTT
TRBV5-5,NA,NA,TRBJ1-4,15,CASSLSQGWNEKLFF,TGTGCCAGCAGCTTGTCCCAGGGTTGGAATGAAAAACTGTTTTTT
TRBV4-2,NA,NA,TRBJ2-7,14,CASSQDSTRREQYF,TGTGCCAGCAGCCAGGACTCGACCAGGAGGGAGCAGTACTTC
TRBV7-8,NA,NA,TRBJ1-5,14,CASSLGTVNQPQHF,TGTGCCAGCAGCTTAGGGACGGTGAATCAGCCCCAGCATTTT
TRBV11-3,NA,TRBD2,TRBJ2-3,18,CASSPLAGGFRATDTQYF,TGTGCCAGCAGCCCGCTAGCGGGAGGGTTTAGGGCGACAGATACGCAGTATTTT
TRBV28,NA,TRBD1,TRBJ1-4,15,CASTSLRDSLEKLFF,TGTGCCAGCACTTCACTCCGGGACAGTCTCGAAAAACTGTTTTTT
TRBV19,NA,NA,TRBJ1-4,15,CASSIWKGTNEKLFF,TGTGCCAGTAGTATCTGGAAGGGAACTAATGAAAAACTGTTTTTT
TRBV5-1,NA,NA,TRBJ1-1,17,CASSLAPINRDGTEAFF,TGCGCCAGCAGCTTGGCCCCTATCAACAGGGATGGTACTGAAGCTTTCTTT
TRBV28,NA,TRBD2,TRBJ2-7,14,CASSETSGSDEQYF,TGTGCCAGCAGCGAGACTAGCGGGAGCGACGAGCAGTACTTC
TRBV5-1,NA,NA,TRBJ2-3,13,CASSTGTFDTQYF,TGCGCCAGCAGCACGGGCACATTCGATACGCAGTATTTT
TRBV19,NA,NA,TRBJ2-7,13,CASSIGLSYEQYF,TGTGCCAGTAGTATAGGACTATCATACGAGCAGTACTTC
TRBV11-2,NA,NA,TRBJ1-3,14,CASSLGSAGNTIYF,TGTGCCAGCAGCTTAGGGTCAGCTGGAAACACCATATATTTT
TRBV5-1,NA,NA,TRBJ2-7,13,CASSLAWSSGQYF,TGCGCCAGCAGCCTGGCCTGGTCCTCGGGGCAGTACTTC
TRBV12-2,NA,NA,TRBJ2-7,11,CASRENYEQYF,TGTGCAAGTCGCGAGAACTACGAGCAGTACTTC
TRBV15,NA,TRBD1,TRBJ2-1,17,CATSRDPSGQDRREQFF,TGTGCCACCAGCAGAGATCCCTCCGGACAGGATCGGCGAGAGCAGTTCTTC
TRBV15,NA,NA,TRBJ2-2,15,CATEGTTSNTGELFF,TGTGCCACCGAGGGGACCACCTCGAACACCGGGGAGCTGTTTTTT
TRBV4-1,NA,NA,TRBJ2-6,18,CASSQEIVGPSGANVLTF,TGCGCCAGCAGCCAAGAGATAGTTGGGCCCTCTGGGGCCAACGTCCTGACTTTC
TRBV2,NA,TRBD2,TRBJ2-7,14,CASRRGRASYEQYF,TGTGCCAGCCGCCGAGGGAGGGCGTCCTACGAGCAGTACTTC
TRBV15,NA,TRBD2,TRBJ2-7,16,CATSRGERGYLYEQYF,TGTGCCACCTCCCGAGGAGAGCGGGGTTACCTCTACGAGCAGTACTTC
TRBV2,NA,NA,TRBJ1-1,15,CASSGYSVRNTEAFF,TGTGCCAGCAGTGGCTACAGCGTGCGGAACACTGAAGCTTTCTTT
TRBV11-2,once,NA,TRBJ2-7,15,CASSFLISSENEQYF,TGTGCCAGCAGCTTCCTGATCTCCTCTGAAAACGAGCAGTACTTC
TRBV7-9,NA,NA,TRBJ2-5,15,CASGGSGRAGETQYF,TGTGCCAGCGGCGGGTCCGGCAGGGCGGGTGAGACCCAGTACTTC
TRBV18,NA,NA,TRBJ1-5,15,CASSRRMSGDQPQHF,TGTGCCAGCTCACGCCGTATGTCAGGGGACCAGCCCCAGCATTTT
TRBV5-1,NA,NA,TRBJ1-1,14,CASSLGVGTGEAFF,TGCGCCAGCAGCTTGGGGGTGGGAACGGGTGAAGCTTTCTTT
TRBV7-9,NA,NA,TRBJ2-7,13,CASSRPGRSEQYF,TGTGCCAGCAGTCGCCCGGGGAGGAGCGAGCAGTACTTC
TRBV4-3,NA,TRBD1,TRBJ2-3,15,CASKMGQGGTDTQYF,TGCGCCAGTAAGATGGGACAGGGGGGCACAGATACGCAGTATTTT
TRBV4-2,NA,TRBD2,TRBJ2-2,18,CASSQDTPGLANTGELFF,TGTGCCAGCAGCCAAGACACACCGGGACTAGCGAACACCGGGGAGCTGTTTTTT
TRBV13,NA,TRBD2,TRBJ2-1,15,CASYRAGAPYNEQFF,TGTGCCAGCTACCGAGCGGGAGCCCCGTACAATGAGCAGTTCTTC
TRBV11-3,NA,NA,TRBJ2-3,14,CASSADPHTDTQYF,TGTGCCAGCAGCGCAGACCCCCACACAGATACGCAGTATTTT
TRBV15,NA,TRBD1,TRBJ2-1,16,CATSRARQGPGNEQFF,TGTGCCACCAGCAGAGCACGACAGGGGCCGGGCAATGAGCAGTTCTTC
TRBV14,NA,NA,TRBJ2-6,19,CASSLSIGRTKVGANVLTF,TGTGCCAGCAGCCTCTCCATAGGGAGAACGAAGGTTGGGGCCAACGTCCTGACTTTC
TRBV7-9,once,TRBD1,TRBJ2-1,17,CASSSPTGDRGYNEQFF,TGTGCCAGCAGCTCTCCTACAGGGGATCGGGGCTACAATGAGCAGTTCTTC
TRBV5-1,once,NA,TRBJ2-5,13,CASSPVGLETQYF,TGCGCCAGCAGTCCCGTGGGGTTAGAGACCCAGTACTTC
TRBV19,NA,TRBD1,TRBJ2-7,15,CASSIAARGFYEQYF,TGTGCCAGTAGTATAGCGGCCAGGGGGTTCTACGAGCAGTACTTC
TRBV14,NA,NA,TRBJ2-5,12,CASSLPGMTQYF,TGTGCCAGCAGCCTTCCTGGTATGACCCAGTACTTC
TRBV7-9,NA,NA,TRBJ1-1,15,CASSFRFGSYTEAFF,TGTGCCAGCAGCTTTCGTTTCGGCAGCTACACTGAAGCTTTCTTT
TRBV5-1,NA,NA,TRBJ2-3,16,CASSLNAGVGTDTQYF,TGCGCCAGCAGCTTAAACGCCGGGGTTGGCACAGATACGCAGTATTTT
TRBV7-3,NA,NA,TRBJ2-5,14,CASSSDRLQETQYF,TGTGCCAGCAGCTCCGACAGGTTACAAGAGACCCAGTACTTC
TRBV2,once,TRBD1,TRBJ2-1,13,CAAGQGRSNEQFF,TGTGCCGCGGGACAGGGGAGGAGCAATGAGCAGTTCTTC
TRBV7-9,NA,NA,TRBJ1-5,17,CASSLGAPPYSNQPQHF,TGTGCCAGCAGCTTAGGGGCGCCACCCTATAGCAATCAGCCCCAGCATTTT
TRBV11-3,NA,NA,TRBJ2-3,13,CASMVGDTDTQYF,TGTGCCAGCATGGTGGGAGACACAGATACGCAGTATTTT
TRBV6-5,NA,NA,TRBJ1-2,12,CASSYKGYGYTF,TGTGCCAGCAGTTACAAGGGCTATGGCTACACCTTC
TRBV11-2,NA,TRBD2,TRBJ2-3,15,CASSWGLAGADTQYF,TGTGCCAGCAGCTGGGGACTAGCGGGAGCAGATACGCAGTATTTT
TRBV2,NA,TRBD2,TRBJ2-1,15,CASSVRTSGRAEQFF,TGTGCCAGCAGTGTTCGGACTAGCGGGAGAGCCGAGCAGTTCTTC
TRBV28,NA,TRBD2,TRBJ2-2,16,CASSLGTSGNTGELFF,TGTGCCAGCAGTCTAGGGACTAGCGGGAACACCGGGGAGCTGTTTTTT
TRBV7-9,NA,TRBD1,TRBJ2-7,16,CASSLVGRGNTYEQYF,TGTGCCAGCAGCTTAGTCGGCAGGGGGAATACCTACGAGCAGTACTTC
TRBV6-5,NA,NA,TRBJ2-2,14,CASSYTTDTGELFF,TGTGCCAGCAGTTACACTACAGACACCGGGGAGCTGTTTTTT
TRBV6-6,NA,NA,TRBJ2-3,16,CASSYQGPHSTDTQYF,TGTGCCAGCAGTTACCAGGGGCCCCATAGCACAGATACGCAGTATTTT
TRBV7-8,NA,TRBD2,TRBJ2-7,16,CASSLERDLSSYEQYF,TGTGCCAGCTCCTTAGAGCGGGACTTGAGCTCCTACGAGCAGTACTTC
TRBV2,NA,NA,TRBJ1-1,15,CASSPLGQGSTEAFF,TGTGCCAGCAGTCCCCTAGGGCAGGGGAGCACTGAAGCTTTCTTT
TRBV29-1,NA,NA,TRBJ2-7,12,CSVVDSFYEQYF,TGCAGCGTTGTTGACAGCTTTTACGAGCAGTACTTC
TRBV11-2,NA,NA,TRBJ1-2,13,CASSQDTNYGYTF,TGTGCCAGCAGCCAGGACACCAACTATGGCTACACCTTC